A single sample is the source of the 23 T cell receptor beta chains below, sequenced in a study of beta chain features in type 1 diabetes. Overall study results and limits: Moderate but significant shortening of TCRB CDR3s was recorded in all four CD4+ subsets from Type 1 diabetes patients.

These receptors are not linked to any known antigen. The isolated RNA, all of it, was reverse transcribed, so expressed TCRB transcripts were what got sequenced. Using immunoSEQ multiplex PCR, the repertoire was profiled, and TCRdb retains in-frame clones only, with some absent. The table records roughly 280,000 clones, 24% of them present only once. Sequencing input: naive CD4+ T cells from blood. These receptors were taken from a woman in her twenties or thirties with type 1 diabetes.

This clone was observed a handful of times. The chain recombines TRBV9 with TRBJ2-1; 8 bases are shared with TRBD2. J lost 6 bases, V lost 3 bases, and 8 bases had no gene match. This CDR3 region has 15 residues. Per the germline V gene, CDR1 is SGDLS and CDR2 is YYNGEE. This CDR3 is CASSAPGLETNEQFF. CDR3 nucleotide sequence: TGTGCCAGCAGCGCACCGGGACTAGAGACCAATGAGCAGTTCTTC.

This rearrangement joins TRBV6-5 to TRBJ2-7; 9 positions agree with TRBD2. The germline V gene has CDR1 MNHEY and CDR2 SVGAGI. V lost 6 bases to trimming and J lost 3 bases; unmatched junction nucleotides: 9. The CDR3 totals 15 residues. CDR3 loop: CASRLIAGVFYEQYF. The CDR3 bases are TGTGCCAGCAGACTTATAGCGGGAGTATTCTACGAGCAGTACTTC.

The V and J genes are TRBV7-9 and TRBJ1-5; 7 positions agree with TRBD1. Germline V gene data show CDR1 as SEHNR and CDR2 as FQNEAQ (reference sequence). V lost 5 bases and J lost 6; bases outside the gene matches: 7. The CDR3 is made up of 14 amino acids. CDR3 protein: CASSPSDRAQPQHF. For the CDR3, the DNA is TGTGCCAGCAGCCCGTCAGACAGGGCTCAGCCCCAGCATTTT.

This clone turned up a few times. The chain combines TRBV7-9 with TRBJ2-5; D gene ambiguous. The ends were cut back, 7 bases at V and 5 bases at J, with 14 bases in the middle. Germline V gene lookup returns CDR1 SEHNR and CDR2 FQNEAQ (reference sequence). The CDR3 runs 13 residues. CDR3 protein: CASTSSGRETQYF. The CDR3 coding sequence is TGTGCCAGCACCAGCTCGGGTCGGGAGACCCAGTACTTC. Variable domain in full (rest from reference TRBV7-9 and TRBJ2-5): DTGVSQNPRHKITKRGQNVTFRCDPISEHNRLYWYRQTLGQGPEFLTYFQNEAQLEKSRLLSDRFSAERPKGSFSTLEIQRTEQGDSAMYLCASTSSGRETQYFGPGTRLLVL.

The CDR3 DNA is TGTGCCAGCAAAGCTAGCGGGAGCGCAAATGAGCAGTTCTTC. This gives the protein CASKASGSANEQFF. The rearrangement links TRBV7-2 to TRBJ2-1; TRBD2 aligns across 10 bases. The CDR3 is made up of 14 amino acids. The V gene's germline CDR1 is SGHTA and CDR2 FQGNSA. V was pared by 7 bases and J by 7 bases, with 7 bases of the junction left unmatched.

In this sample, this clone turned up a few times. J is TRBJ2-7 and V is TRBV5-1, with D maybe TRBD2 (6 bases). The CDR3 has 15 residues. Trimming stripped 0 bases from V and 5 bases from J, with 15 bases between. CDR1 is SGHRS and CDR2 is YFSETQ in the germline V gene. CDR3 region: CASSLGRREANEQYF. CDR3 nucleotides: TGCGCCAGCAGCTTGGGTCGCAGGGAGGCGAACGAGCAGTACTTC.

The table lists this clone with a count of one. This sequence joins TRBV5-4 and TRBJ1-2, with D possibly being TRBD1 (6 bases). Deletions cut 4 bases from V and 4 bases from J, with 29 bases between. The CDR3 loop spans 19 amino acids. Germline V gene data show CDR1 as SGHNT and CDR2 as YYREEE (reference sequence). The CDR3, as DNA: TGTGCCAGCAGCCCAGGAGTACAGGGAAATCAAGGCGGCCCCTATGGCTACACCTTC. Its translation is CASSPGVQGNQGGPYGYTF.

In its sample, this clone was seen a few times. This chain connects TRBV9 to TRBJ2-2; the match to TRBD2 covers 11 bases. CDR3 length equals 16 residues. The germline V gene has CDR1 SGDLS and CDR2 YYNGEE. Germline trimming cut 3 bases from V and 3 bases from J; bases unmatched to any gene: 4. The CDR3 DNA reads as TGTGCCAGCAGCGCCCCGGGACTAGCGGACACCGGGGAGCTGTTTTTT. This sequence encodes CASSAPGLADTGELFF.

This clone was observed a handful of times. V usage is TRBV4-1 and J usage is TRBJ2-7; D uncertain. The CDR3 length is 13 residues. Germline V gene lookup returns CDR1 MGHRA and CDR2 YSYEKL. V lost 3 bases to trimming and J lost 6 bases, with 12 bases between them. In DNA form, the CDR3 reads TGCGCCAGCAGCCAGCTCAAGTCGAGCGAGCAGTACTTC. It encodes CASSQLKSSEQYF.

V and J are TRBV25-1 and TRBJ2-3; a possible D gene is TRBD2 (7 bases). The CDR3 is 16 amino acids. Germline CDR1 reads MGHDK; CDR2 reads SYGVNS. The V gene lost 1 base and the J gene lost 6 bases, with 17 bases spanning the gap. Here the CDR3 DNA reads TGTGCCAGCAGTGAATTTCGGGGGGCTGGGGCGGATACGCAGTATTTT. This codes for CASSEFRGAGADTQYF.

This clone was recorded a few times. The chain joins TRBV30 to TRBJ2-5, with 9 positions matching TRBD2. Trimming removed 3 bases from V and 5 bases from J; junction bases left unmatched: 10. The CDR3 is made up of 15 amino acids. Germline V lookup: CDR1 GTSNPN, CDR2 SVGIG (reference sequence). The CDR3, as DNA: TGTGCCTGGAGCAGCCTAGCGGGAATTCGTGAGACCCAGTACTTC. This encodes CAWSSLAGIRETQYF.

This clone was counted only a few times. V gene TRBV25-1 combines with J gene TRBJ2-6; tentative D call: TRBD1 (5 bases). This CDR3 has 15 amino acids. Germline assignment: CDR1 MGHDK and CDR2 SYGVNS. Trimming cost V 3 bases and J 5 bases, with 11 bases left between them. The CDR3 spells CASSDSQGWANVLTF. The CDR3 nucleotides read TGTGCCAGCAGTGATAGCCAGGGCTGGGCCAACGTCCTGACTTTC.

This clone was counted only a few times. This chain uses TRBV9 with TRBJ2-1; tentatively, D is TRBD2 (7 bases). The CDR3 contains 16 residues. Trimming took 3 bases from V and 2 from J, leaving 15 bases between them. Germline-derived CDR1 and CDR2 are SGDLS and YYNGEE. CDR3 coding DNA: TGTGCCAGCAGCGGGCCCGCGGGGGCTACCTACAATGAGCAGTTCTTC. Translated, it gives CASSGPAGATYNEQFF. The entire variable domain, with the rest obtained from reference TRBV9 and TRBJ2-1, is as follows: DSGVTQTPKHLITATGQRVTLRCSPRSGDLSVYWYQQSLDQGLQFLIQYYNGEERAKGNILERFSAQQFPDLHSELNLSSLELGDSALYFCASSGPAGATYNEQFFGPGTRLTVL.

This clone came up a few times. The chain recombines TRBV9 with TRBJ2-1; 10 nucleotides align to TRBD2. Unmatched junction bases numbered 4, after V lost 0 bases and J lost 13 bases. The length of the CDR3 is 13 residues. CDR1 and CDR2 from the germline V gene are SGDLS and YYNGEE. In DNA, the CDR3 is TGTGCCAGCAGCGTAGCGCTAGCGGGAGATCAGTTCTTC. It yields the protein CASSVALAGDQFF.

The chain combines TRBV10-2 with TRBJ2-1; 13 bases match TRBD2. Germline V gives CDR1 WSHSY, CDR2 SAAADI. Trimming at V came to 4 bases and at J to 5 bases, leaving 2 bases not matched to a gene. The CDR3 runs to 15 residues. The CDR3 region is CASSGTSGGHNEQFF. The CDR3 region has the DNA TGCGCCAGCAGTGGGACTAGCGGGGGCCACAATGAGCAGTTCTTC.

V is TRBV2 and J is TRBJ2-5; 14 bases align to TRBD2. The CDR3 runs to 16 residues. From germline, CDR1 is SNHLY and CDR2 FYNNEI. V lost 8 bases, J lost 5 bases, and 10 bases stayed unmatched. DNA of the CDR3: TGTGCCAGCCGCCAGAGACTAGCGGGAGGGGGGGAGACCCAGTACTTC. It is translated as CASRQRLAGGGETQYF. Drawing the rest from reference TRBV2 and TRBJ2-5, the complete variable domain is EPEVTQTPSHQVTQMGQEVILRCVPISNHLYFYWYRQILGQKVEFLVSFYNNEISEKSEIFDDQFSVERPDGSNFTLKIRSTKLEDSAMYFCASRQRLAGGGETQYFGPGTRLLVL.

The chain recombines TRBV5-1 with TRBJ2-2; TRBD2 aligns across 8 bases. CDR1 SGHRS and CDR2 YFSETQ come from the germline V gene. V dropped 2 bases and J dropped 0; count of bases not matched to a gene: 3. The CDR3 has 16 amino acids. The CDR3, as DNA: TGCGCCAGCAGCTTCGCAGCGGGGGCGAACACCGGGGAGCTGTTTTTT. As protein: CASSFAAGANTGELFF.

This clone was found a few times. CDR3 nucleotides: TGTGCCTGGACAGGGGGCCCTCATGGCACTCAGCCCCAGCATTTT. Translation gives CAWTGGPHGTQPQHF. V is TRBV30 and J is TRBJ1-5, with 8 bases that match TRBD1. CDR3 size: 15 residues. Germline V gene sequence: CDR1 GTSNPN, CDR2 SVGIG (reference sequence). V was clipped by 4 bases and J by 6 bases; unmatched bases: 11.

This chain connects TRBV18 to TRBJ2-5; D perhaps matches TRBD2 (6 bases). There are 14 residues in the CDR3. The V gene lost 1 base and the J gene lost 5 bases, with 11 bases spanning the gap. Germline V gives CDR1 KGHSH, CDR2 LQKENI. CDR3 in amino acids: CASSPLPGAETQYF. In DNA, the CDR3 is TGTGCCAGCTCACCACTCCCGGGAGCGGAGACCCAGTACTTC.

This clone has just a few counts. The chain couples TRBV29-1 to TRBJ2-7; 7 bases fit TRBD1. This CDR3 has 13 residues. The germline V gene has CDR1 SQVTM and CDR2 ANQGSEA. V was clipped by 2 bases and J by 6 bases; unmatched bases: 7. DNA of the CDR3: TGCAGCGTTGAAACTACAGGGGCAGGCGAGCAGTACTTC. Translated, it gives CSVETTGAGEQYF.

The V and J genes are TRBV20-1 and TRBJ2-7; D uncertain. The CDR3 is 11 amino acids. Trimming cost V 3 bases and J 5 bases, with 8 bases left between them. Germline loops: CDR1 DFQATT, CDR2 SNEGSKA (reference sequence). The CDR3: CSASAANEQYF. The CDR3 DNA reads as TGCAGTGCTAGCGCAGCGAACGAGCAGTACTTC.

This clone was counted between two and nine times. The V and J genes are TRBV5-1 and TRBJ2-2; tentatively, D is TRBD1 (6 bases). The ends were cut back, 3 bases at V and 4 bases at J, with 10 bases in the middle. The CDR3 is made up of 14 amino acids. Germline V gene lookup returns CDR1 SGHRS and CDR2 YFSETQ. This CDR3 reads CASSWGQSTGELFF. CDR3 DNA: TGCGCCAGCAGCTGGGGACAATCCACCGGGGAGCTGTTTTTT.

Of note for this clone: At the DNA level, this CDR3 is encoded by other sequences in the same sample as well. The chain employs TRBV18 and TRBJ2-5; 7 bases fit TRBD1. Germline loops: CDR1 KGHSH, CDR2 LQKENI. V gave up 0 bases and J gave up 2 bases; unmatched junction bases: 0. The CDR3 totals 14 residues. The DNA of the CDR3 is TGTGCCAGCTCACCACCGACAGGGCAAGAGACCCAGTACTTC. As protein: CASSPPTGQETQYF.